This T cell receptor (beta chain) was documented in a study of Graves' ophthalmopathy and Graves' hyperthyroidism (dated by TCRdb to between 2017 and 2018). Regarding the complete study: Peripheral blood was collected at initial diagnosis, before any treatment. To tell Graves' ophthalmopathy apart from Graves' hyperthyroidism, and to predict which patients would progress to ophthalmopathy, the study relied on TCR beta repertoire signatures. In total, around 140 blood samples were TCR-sequenced: 40 to 45 ophthalmopathy, under 85 hyperthyroidism and some 17 hyperthyroidism-to-ophthalmopathy patients. To explore V-J signatures that separate ophthalmopathy from hyperthyroidism, a discovery set of about a hundred patients was enrolled, consisting of 40 to 45 with ophthalmopathy and roughly 60 with stable hyperthyroidism. An independent validation cohort comprised some 19 hyperthyroidism patients and about 16 patients who later progressed from hyperthyroidism to ophthalmopathy. In more than five hyperthyroidism patients, the T-cell repertoires found in thyroid tissue were compared with those found in blood. Once sampling was done, hyperthyroidism patients were given methimazole at a starting dose of 30 mg daily, while ophthalmopathy patients were given high-dose intravenous methylprednisolone. The 100 or so discovery patients were randomly split 7:3 into training and test sets.

V loses 5 bases at its end and J loses 6 bases; junction bases beyond the gene matches: 4. According to the germline V gene (reference sequence), CDR1 reads MNHEY and CDR2 reads SMNVEV. The CDR3 numbers 14 residues from cysteine through phenylalanine. Only the CDR3 portion is preserved as DNA: 42 bases, with reading frame beginning at the first base. This clonotype was counted ten times or more. The antigen it binds to is not known. Qualities for individual bases were not recorded, and no much larger clone is one base off. Study-wide conclusions, independent of this receptor: In validation, the model predicted ophthalmopathy progression with 55% to 71% sensitivity and about 73% specificity; about a dozen predicted patients were CT-confirmed with GO in a median of around 6 months. Sample size was not predetermined statistically, and investigators were not blinded to group allocation. Most of the expanded thyroid clonotypes with a frequency above 0.001 were also detected in blood, and it was suggested that the thyroid immune response may be reflected by blood repertoires. In cross-validation, the 13-signature model distinguished ophthalmopathy from stable hyperthyroidism with almost 90% sensitivity and roughly 81% specificity, and in the test set the corresponding values were approximately 80% and 75%.

For repertoire sequencing, TCR beta CDR3 regions were amplified from RNA transcripts. The first round of RT-PCR was done with HTBI primers and the Qiagen OneStep RT-PCR kit, and was followed by a second round of multiplex PCR, then size selection and purification. Libraries were sequenced paired-end with 100 bp reads on an Illumina HiSeq2000. The source study handled its data this way. Reads were processed with SOAPnuke, discarding reads with adapters, uncalled bases, mean Phred below 15, or no exact constant-primer or identifier match. High-quality paired reads were merged with COPE v1.2.5. Unique nucleotide sequences were defined as clonotypes and aligned to IMGT TRB V, D and J references using MiTCR v1.1. The analysis was limited to V-J combinations with a frequency above 0.0001, which together covered 99% to 99.2% of the repertoires. For each V-J combination, a TCR clonal expansion and chaos score was defined as F50 clonal expansion divided by the chaos observed in the TCRdist matrix. Features were reduced by Welch's t-statistics and random forest to some 13 V-J combinations, which fed a naive Bayes classifier. The similarity between thyroid and blood repertoires was quantified using the Morisita-Horn index. The public sequencing data were trimmed at Q25 with fastp and processed into clonotypes with MiXCR by TCRdb, which kept only in-frame beta chains. When rows share a CDR3 protein, they turn into one entry using the most common DNA and genes. The authors' filters were not applied to this entry. This sample is represented by approximately 160,000 distinct CDR3 sequences; 37% of them were singletons. Of the sample, less than 6% falls within the top ten clones.

The ophthalmopathy patients had moderately to severely active disease, with a Clinical Activity Score of 3 or higher, a NOSPECS grade of 4 or higher, and a disease duration of less than 3 months. Patients were excluded if they had other autoimmune diseases, uncontrolled infections, pregnancy or lactation. Diagnosis relied on clinical symptoms, serum thyroxine, TRAb, thyroid ultrasound and orbital computed tomography. PBMCs were isolated from 10 ml of fresh peripheral blood by Ficoll-Paque density gradient centrifugation. Total RNA was extracted using Trizol reagent, and RNA quality was checked on an Agilent 2100 Bioanalyzer.

The receptor chain draws on TRBV27 and TRBJ1-5; 10 bases in the junction line up with TRBD1. The TCR was taken from a middle-aged woman with Graves' ophthalmopathy. Donor details come from another sample of the same person, matched by shared clones. The specimen sequenced was peripheral blood. The DNA sequence follows: TGTGCCAGCAGTGTAGACAGGGGGCGTCAGCCCCAGCATTTT. Its amino acids are CASSVDRGRQPQHF.